This T cell receptor beta chain is from a study of preoperative IRX-2 immunotherapy in early breast cancer. CDR1 is SGHRS and CDR2 is YFSETQ in the germline V gene. Trimming left V 2 bases short and J 1 base short, with 4 bases between. This CDR3 spans 14 amino acids. Treatment of the sample: preoperative locoregional IRX-2 cytokine immunotherapy. This phase Ib study tested locoregional IRX-2 cytokine immunotherapy given before surgery. Generated by immunoSEQ multiplex PCR, the TCRdb table keeps only in-frame clones and is missing some. The table lists 35,000 to 40,000 clones, approximately 80% of them singletons.

The TCR originated in a human donor with breast cancer. The rearrangement links TRBV5-1 to TRBJ2-6; D is ambiguous. This specimen consisted of lymph node tissue, obtained after IRX-2 immunotherapy. CDR3 nucleotides: TGCGCCAGCAGCTTTTGGTCTGGGGCCAACGTCCTGACTTTC. This sequence encodes CASSFWSGANVLTF.